The next 26 T cell receptor beta chains were all read from a single sample in a study of graft-versus-host responses after intestinal transplantation. The method was immunoSEQ multiplex PCR; TCRdb's version includes in-frame clones alone and lacks a portion of them. Found here are tens of thousands of clones, roughly nine tenths of them singletons; the top ten hold nearly 0.1%. These TCRs are of unknown antigen specificity. The material sequenced was unstimulated CD4+ T cells sorted from spleen or lymph node cells, taken before intestinal transplant. Receptor source: a human donor who received an intestinal transplant.

The genes are TRBV9 and TRBJ2-7, with D possibly TRBD1 on 6 matching bases. V was cut by 2 bases and J by 2 bases, with 17 bases left in between. The CDR3 runs 16 residues. From germline, CDR1 is SGDLS and CDR2 YYNGEE. The CDR3 here is CASSVFGRGPTYEQYF. The CDR3 nucleotides read TGTGCCAGCAGCGTCTTCGGCAGGGGACCCACCTACGAGCAGTACTTC.

The rearrangement joins TRBV2 to TRBJ2-3, with 9 bases matching TRBD2. CDR1 is SNHLY, CDR2 FYNNEI, per germline. The CDR3 length is 15 residues. J gave up 4 bases and V 7 bases, and 9 bases lay outside the gene matches. The CDR3 loop is CASNRDSGGPDTQYF. The DNA of the CDR3 is TGTGCCAGCAACCGCGATAGCGGGGGACCAGATACGCAGTATTTT.

This clone was seen once. This chain uses TRBV9 with TRBJ1-3; the match to TRBD1 covers 7 bases. The CDR3 totals 17 residues. The junction had 7 bases not matched to a gene; V was cut back by 0 bases and J by 1 base. In germline, CDR1 is SGDLS, CDR2 YYNGEE. CDR3 protein: CASSVELGGFSGNTIYF. CDR3 nucleotide sequence: TGTGCCAGCAGCGTAGAGTTAGGGGGCTTTTCTGGAAACACCATATATTTT.

For the CDR3, the DNA is TGTGCCAGCAGTTACTCCGGCGCGGGGGAGGGGCAGTACTTC. Translated: CASSYSGAGEGQYF. This chain connects TRBV6-6 to TRBJ2-7, with 7 bases identical to TRBD2. CDR1 is MNHNY, CDR2 SVGAGI, per germline (reference sequence). The CDR3 extends over 14 amino acids. The V and J ends lost 0 bases and 9 bases, in that order; junction bases with no gene match: 8.

This sequence joins TRBV6-6 and TRBJ2-5, with 12 positions matching TRBD2. V lost 4 bases, J lost 2 bases, and 2 bases stayed unmatched. Germline CDR1 reads MNHNY; CDR2 reads SVGAGI (reference sequence). The CDR3 covers 15 residues. CDR3 sequence: CASSSTSGGQETQYF. In nucleotides, the CDR3 is TGTGCCAGCAGTTCGACTAGCGGGGGACAAGAGACCCAGTACTTC.

The chain recombines TRBV9 with TRBJ2-2; D gene ambiguous. This CDR3 has 11 residues. The ends were cut back, 5 bases at V and 5 bases at J, with 4 bases in the middle. Germline lookup yields CDR1 SGDLS and CDR2 YYNGEE. CDR3 nucleotide sequence: TGTGCCAGCAGGTCGACCGGGGAGCTGTTTTTT. Its translation: CASRSTGELFF.

This sequence joins TRBV29-1 and TRBJ1-2, with TRBD1 matching over 8 bases. Germline V gives CDR1 SQVTM, CDR2 ANQGSEA. V lost 6 bases to trimming and J lost 3 bases; unmatched junction nucleotides: 15. The CDR3 covers 16 residues. The CDR3 protein is CSVRTRDRSEDYGYTF. CDR3 bases: TGCAGCGTCCGAACCCGGGACAGGTCGGAGGACTATGGCTACACCTTC.

The chain uses TRBV30 and TRBJ1-2; 7 bases fit TRBD1. Trimming removed 5 bases from V and 8 bases from J; junction bases left unmatched: 17. The CDR3 length is 15 residues. CDR1 is GTSNPN and CDR2 is SVGIG in the germline V gene (reference sequence). The CDR3 DNA reads as TGTGCCTGGGGGTCGACAGGGCCGGGGTTAGGAGGCTACACCTTC. It specifies CAWGSTGPGLGGYTF. The full variable domain, rest sourced from reference TRBV30 and TRBJ1-2, is SQTIHQWPATLVQPVGSPLSLECTVEGTSNPNLYWYRQAAGRGLQLLFYSVGIGQISSEVPQNLSASRPQDRQFILSSKKLLLSDSGFYLCAWGSTGPGLGGYTFGSGTRLTVV.

The chain joins TRBV10-3 to TRBJ1-5; D not resolved. Per germline, CDR1 ENHRY and CDR2 SYGVKD. There are 13 residues in the CDR3. Trimming pared 5 bases from V and 1 base from J, leaving 6 bases between. CDR3 nucleotide sequence: TGTGCCATCAGTCTTCTAAGCAATCAGCCCCAGCATTTT. Protein sequence: CAISLLSNQPQHF.

There are a few counts of this clone. V is TRBV5-1 and J is TRBJ2-1; D gene ambiguous. Trimming removed 1 base from V and 0 bases from J, with 8 bases in between. The CDR3 totals 15 residues. From germline, CDR1 is SGHRS and CDR2 YFSETQ. This CDR3 is CASSLYRTSYNEQFF. The CDR3 nucleotides are TGCGCCAGCAGCTTGTACAGAACCTCCTACAATGAGCAGTTCTTC.

This chain joins TRBV4-1 and TRBJ2-7; 15 bases are shared with TRBD2. J lost 6 bases, V lost 3 bases, and 9 bases had no gene match. This CDR3 has 17 amino acids. Germline V gene data show CDR1 as MGHRA and CDR2 as YSYEKL. The DNA of the CDR3 is TGCGCCAGCAGCCACCCGGGACTAGCGGGGGGCCCTCTCGAGCAGTACTTC. Translating it yields CASSHPGLAGGPLEQYF.

The J gene is TRBJ2-3, the V gene TRBV9; D might be TRBD2 (6 bases). The ends were cut back, 4 bases at V and 1 base at J, with 13 bases in the middle. The CDR3 runs 15 residues. Germline assignment: CDR1 SGDLS and CDR2 YYNGEE. The CDR3 nucleotides are TGTGCCAGCAGCCCCTTAGGCGGGGGCACAGATACGCAGTATTTT. Its protein product is CASSPLGGGTDTQYF.

This clone occurred a few times. V gene TRBV21-1 combines with J gene TRBJ2-7; no check of the table's D call, TRBD1, against the DNA was made. TRBV21-1 is deemed a pseudogene. CDR3 length: 15 residues. The CDR3 region is CASSAQQDPAYEQYF. Written as DNA, the CDR3 is TGTGCCAGCAGCGCTCAGCAGGATCCCGCCTACGAGCAGTACTTC.

The chain uses TRBV15 and TRBJ1-4; TRBD1 matches 8 bases. The germline gives CDR1 LNHNV, CDR2 YYDKDF (reference sequence). The CDR3 spans 12 residues. Unmatched junction bases numbered 1, after V lost 3 bases and J lost 10 bases. CDR3 loop: CATSSTGGKLFF. Here the CDR3 DNA reads TGTGCCACCAGCAGCACAGGGGGAAAACTGTTTTTT.

V is TRBV30 and J is TRBJ2-7; 7 positions agree with TRBD2. The germline V gene has CDR1 GTSNPN and CDR2 SVGIG (reference sequence). Losses at the gene ends were 2 bases for V and 6 bases for J; bases not matched to a gene: 7. The CDR3 runs 13 residues. CDR3 protein: CAWSISGAGEQYF. CDR3 DNA: TGTGCCTGGAGTATAAGCGGGGCCGGCGAGCAGTACTTC.

The chain carries TRBV5-5 and TRBJ2-7; 7 bases fit TRBD1. CDR1 and CDR2 (germline): SGHKS, YYEKEE (reference sequence). J was trimmed by 2 bases and V by 2 bases; bases with no gene match: 7. The CDR3 sequence is 15 residues long. This CDR3 is CASSLGGQGAYEQYF. CDR3 in DNA: TGTGCCAGCAGCTTAGGAGGCCAGGGGGCCTACGAGCAGTACTTC.

Turning to this clone: One end of the junction does not line up with germline, which may come from a read error. V is TRBV2 and J is TRBJ1-4, with D tentatively TRBD1 (5 bases). CDR1 is SNHLY and CDR2 is FYNNEI in the germline V gene. The CDR3 spans 11 residues. The DNA for the CDR3 is TGTGCCAGCAGAGGGAGGGGTACCATGGGTTTT. Translating gives CASRGRGTMGF.

The genes are TRBV29-1 and TRBJ1-1, with D possibly being TRBD1 (6 bases). Germline V gene sequence: CDR1 SQVTM, CDR2 ANQGSEA. V was pared by 7 bases and J by 2 bases, with 14 bases between. The CDR3 contains 13 residues. The CDR3, as DNA: TGCAGCGCCGCGGACAGAGGAAACACTGAAGCTTTCTTT. Encoded protein: CSAADRGNTEAFF.

The V call is TRBV7-2, the J call TRBJ1-1; a possible D gene is TRBD1 (5 bases). With 1 base removed from V and 2 bases from J, the gap between germline ends came to 17 bases. Looked up from germline, CDR1 is SGHTA and CDR2 is FQGNSA. The CDR3 covers 17 residues. CDR3 loop: CASSLGPWRGGNTEAFF. Here the CDR3 DNA reads TGTGCCAGCAGCTTAGGCCCCTGGAGGGGAGGTAACACTGAAGCTTTCTTT.

The rearrangement joins TRBV6-5 to TRBJ1-2; D call uncertain. Trimming left V 6 bases short and J 3 bases short, with 11 bases between. CDR3 size: 13 residues. Germline V gene data show CDR1 as MNHEY and CDR2 as SVGAGI. The CDR3 loop is CASSRRLDYGYTF. CDR3 DNA sequence: TGTGCCAGCAGCCGGAGACTCGACTATGGCTACACCTTC.

The genes are TRBV30 and TRBJ1-1; 11 nucleotides match TRBD1. Trimming at V came to 0 bases and at J to 5 bases, leaving 8 bases not matched to a gene. CDR1 and CDR2 (germline): GTSNPN, SVGIG (reference sequence). The CDR3 consists of 16 residues. The CDR3 nucleotides are TGTGCCTGGAGTGTAAGATCCGGGACAGGGGGGACTGAAGCTTTCTTT. This translates into CAWSVRSGTGGTEAFF.

The chain employs TRBV4-3 and TRBJ2-7; D may be TRBD1 (5 bases). The CDR3 is 13 amino acids. Trimming pared 4 bases from V and 2 bases from J, leaving 9 bases between. The germline CDR1 and CDR2 sequences are LGHNA and YSLEER. The CDR3 here is CASSPDITYEQYF. The CDR3, as DNA: TGCGCCAGCAGCCCGGACATAACCTACGAGCAGTACTTC.

This clone came up a few times. V is TRBV21-1 and J is TRBJ1-5; TRBD1, the table's D call, lacks a check against the DNA. TRBV21-1 is reported as a pseudogene. The length of the CDR3 is 16 residues. CDR3 bases: TGTGCCAGCAGCAAAAGGGACAGGGGTTCGGATCAGCCCCAGCATTTT. It specifies CASSKRDRGSDQPQHF.

J is TRBJ2-3 and V is TRBV11-3; 9 bases fit TRBD1. The J segment lost 2 bases and the V segment lost 5 bases, leaving 8 bases of the junction unmatched. Germline V gives CDR1 SGHNT, CDR2 YENEEA. The CDR3 sequence is 16 residues long. In DNA, the CDR3 is TGTGCCAGCAGCCTAGGGGACAGGGTCTTCACAGATACGCAGTATTTT. Translation: CASSLGDRVFTDTQYF.

This chain joins TRBV18 and TRBJ1-1; D uncertain. This CDR3 spans 14 amino acids. The germline V and J ends were trimmed by 1 base and 5 bases, with 11 bases remaining between them. Germline values: CDR1 KGHSH, CDR2 LQKENI. The CDR3 DNA follows: TGTGCCAGCTCACCACAGGAGACCGGGACTGAAGCTTTCTTT. Protein sequence: CASSPQETGTEAFF.

The genes are TRBV6-6 and TRBJ1-2; weak D call: TRBD1 (6 bases). This CDR3 comprises 12 residues. Trimming shortened V by 6 bases and J by 8 bases, and 13 bases separated the two germline ends. CDR1 and CDR2 (germline): MNHNY, SVGAGI (reference sequence). CDR3 DNA: TGTGCCAGCAGCCACTCTAGGGGGGGCTACACCTTC. This codes for CASSHSRGGYTF.